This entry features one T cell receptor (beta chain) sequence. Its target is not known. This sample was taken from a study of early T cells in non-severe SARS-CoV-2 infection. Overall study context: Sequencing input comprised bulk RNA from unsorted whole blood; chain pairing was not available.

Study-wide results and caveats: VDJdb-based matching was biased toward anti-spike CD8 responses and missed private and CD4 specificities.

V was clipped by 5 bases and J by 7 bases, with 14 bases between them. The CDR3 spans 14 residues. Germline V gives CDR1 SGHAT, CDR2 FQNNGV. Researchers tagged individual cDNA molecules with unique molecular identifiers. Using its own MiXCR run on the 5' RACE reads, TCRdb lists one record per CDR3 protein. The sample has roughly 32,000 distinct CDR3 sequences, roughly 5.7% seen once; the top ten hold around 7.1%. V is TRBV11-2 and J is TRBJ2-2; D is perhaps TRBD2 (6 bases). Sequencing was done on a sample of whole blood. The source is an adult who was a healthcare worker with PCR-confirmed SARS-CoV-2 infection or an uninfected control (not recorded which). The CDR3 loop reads CASSLARLNGELFF. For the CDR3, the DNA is TGTGCCAGCAGCCTAGCGCGGCTCAACGGGGAGCTGTTTTTT.